The present T cell receptor (beta chain) was sequenced within a study of T cells in Graves' hyperthyroidism and ophthalmopathy. The CDR3 is made up of 17 amino acids. The germline CDR1 and CDR2 sequences are MGHRA and YSYEKL. V was pared by 1 base and J by 2 bases, with 18 bases between. This clonotype came up a few times. In patients aged 18 to 65, hyperthyroidism was newly diagnosed, with duration under 2 months. Amplification yielded TCR beta CDR3 regions, with RNA transcripts as the source. Carried out on the TCR CDR3, a first-round RT-PCR used the HTBI primer set. TCRdb used MiXCR to reprocess the multiplex PCR reads, holding one entry per CDR3 protein. The table shows some 620,000 distinct CDR3 sequences, with 16% occurring only once.

This receptor was identified in a woman aged 30 to 39 with Graves' hyperthyroidism. This rearrangement joins TRBV4-1 to TRBJ2-7; D gene ambiguous. The sample taken for sequencing was blood. The CDR3 sequence: CASSQATGPTDAYEQYF. Written as DNA, the CDR3 is TGCGCCAGCAGCCAAGCGACCGGGCCAACGGATGCCTACGAGCAGTACTTC.